The rows below give T cell receptor beta chains drawn from one sample of a study of blood T cell repertoires in COVID-19. The repertoire was sequenced with immunoSEQ multiplex PCR; TCRdb's copy has only in-frame clones and lacks some. The table has about 64,000 clones, approximately 84% seen once. The sample comprised peripheral blood. The receptors shown here come from a man over 45 with active COVID-19. Each CDR3 is given with its conserved first and last residue. The order of the fields is J gene, clone size, D gene, V gene, CDR3 protein, CDR3 DNA. A D gene is named only where the DNA matches it firmly. Clone size is shown for a subset of rows, as once, few, many or a class of expanded clone.

J: TRBJ2-2
size: .
D: TRBD1
V: TRBV14
CDR3: CASSQWTGVTTGELFF
DNA: TGTGCCAGCAGCCAGTGGACAGGGGTCACCACCGGGGAGCTGTTTTTT

J: TRBJ1-2
size: once
D: .
V: TRBV3-1/TRBV3-2
CDR3: CASSPISRAEVPNYGYTF
DNA: TGTGCCAGCAGCCCAATCTCGAGGGCGGAAGTTCCTAACTATGGCTACACCTTC

J: TRBJ1-2
size: .
D: TRBD1
V: TRBV14
CDR3: CASSQTGVVNYGYTF
DNA: TGTGCCAGCAGCCAGACAGGGGTAGTTAACTATGGCTACACCTTC

J: TRBJ2-1
size: .
D: TRBD2
V: TRBV3-1/TRBV3-2
CDR3: CASNIAGVANEQFF
DNA: TGTGCCAGCAATATAGCGGGAGTAGCCAATGAGCAGTTCTTC

J: TRBJ1-5
size: .
D: TRBD1
V: TRBV19
CDR3: CASSLEGARSNQPQHF
DNA: TGTGCCAGTAGTCTAGAGGGGGCGCGGAGCAATCAGCCCCAGCATTTT

J: TRBJ2-1
size: few
D: .
V: TRBV7-9
CDR3: CASSLLRGPLNEQFF
DNA: TGTGCCAGCAGCTTGCTGAGAGGGCCCCTCAATGAGCAGTTCTTC

J: TRBJ2-7
size: .
D: .
V: TRBV30
CDR3: CAWSEPWTGYTYEQYF
DNA: TGTGCCTGGAGCGAACCTTGGACGGGGTATACCTACGAGCAGTACTTC

J: TRBJ2-7
size: .
D: .
V: TRBV2
CDR3: CASSETGRDNEQYF
DNA: TGTGCCAGCAGTGAAACAGGACGAGACAACGAGCAGTACTTC

J: TRBJ2-7
size: .
D: TRBD1
V: TRBV5-1
CDR3: CASSLGGQGDEQYF
DNA: TGCGCCAGCAGCTTGGGGGGACAGGGGGACGAGCAGTACTTC

J: TRBJ1-2
size: .
D: .
V: TRBV28
CDR3: CAIREGFGYGYTF
DNA: TGTGCCATCAGGGAGGGTTTTGGCTATGGCTACACCTTC

J: TRBJ2-3
size: few
D: .
V: TRBV5-4
CDR3: CASSKDTATDTQYF
DNA: TGTGCCAGCAGCAAGGACACCGCCACAGATACGCAGTATTTT

J: TRBJ2-1
size: .
D: .
V: TRBV9
CDR3: CASSVVEGGDEQFF
DNA: TGTGCCAGCAGCGTAGTCGAAGGAGGGGATGAGCAGTTCTTC

J: TRBJ1-4
size: .
D: TRBD1
V: TRBV25-1
CDR3: CASSGQGNEKLFF
DNA: TGTGCCAGCAGTGGACAGGGAAATGAAAAACTGTTTTTT

J: TRBJ1-6
size: .
D: .
V: TRBV5-1
CDR3: CASSLVGAGNSPLHF
DNA: TGCGCCAGCAGCTTGGTGGGGGCCGGGAATTCACCCCTCCACTTT

J: TRBJ1-2
size: few
D: .
V: TRBV10-3
CDR3: CAIRVAGLANYGYTF
DNA: TGTGCCATCAGAGTGGCAGGGTTAGCTAACTATGGCTACACCTTC

J: TRBJ2-1
size: .
D: TRBD2
V: TRBV6-6
CDR3: CASTRGGRVNEQFF
DNA: TGTGCCAGCACCAGGGGCGGGAGGGTCAATGAGCAGTTCTTC

J: TRBJ1-6
size: few
D: .
V: TRBV30
CDR3: CAWSVPSLRRDSPLHF
DNA: TGTGCCTGGAGTGTCCCCTCTTTGAGACGGGATTCACCCCTCCACTTT

J: TRBJ2-7
size: .
D: .
V: TRBV18
CDR3: CASSPPVSGPNYEQYF
DNA: TGTGCCAGCTCACCACCAGTCAGCGGGCCCAACTACGAGCAGTACTTC

J: TRBJ1-5
size: .
D: .
V: TRBV19
CDR3: CASGRDINQPQHF
DNA: TGTGCCAGTGGGAGGGACATCAATCAGCCCCAGCATTTT

J: TRBJ2-3
size: .
D: .
V: TRBV7-2
CDR3: CASSLASETQYF
DNA: TGTGCCAGCAGCTTAGCAAGTGAGACGCAGTATTTT

J: TRBJ1-2
size: .
D: .
V: TRBV6-5
CDR3: CASSYASGPKRGYTF
DNA: TGTGCCAGCAGTTACGCCTCGGGCCCCAAGCGGGGCTACACCTTC

J: TRBJ2-1
size: .
D: .
V: TRBV4-3
CDR3: CASSQEWGALALNEQFF
DNA: TGCGCCAGCAGCCAAGAATGGGGTGCTCTAGCCCTCAATGAGCAGTTCTTC

J: TRBJ2-7
size: once
D: .
V: TRBV19
CDR3: CASSIPPSYEQYF
DNA: TGTGCCAGTAGTATCCCTCCCTCCTACGAGCAGTACTTC

J: TRBJ1-5
size: .
D: TRBD1
V: TRBV27
CDR3: CASSPRDRGYGQPQHF
DNA: TGTGCCAGCAGTCCGCGAGACAGGGGATATGGACAGCCCCAGCATTTT

J: TRBJ2-3
size: .
D: .
V: TRBV6-5
CDR3: CASRLGPTDTQYF
DNA: TGTGCCAGCAGATTGGGGCCAACAGATACGCAGTATTTT

J: TRBJ2-3
size: .
D: TRBD2
V: TRBV5-4
CDR3: CASSPLGRAPAGRDDTQYF
DNA: TGTGCCAGCAGCCCGCTAGGCAGGGCGCCGGCCGGGAGGGATGATACGCAGTATTTT

J: TRBJ2-1
size: .
D: .
V: TRBV18
CDR3: CASSPSAYNEQFF
DNA: TGTGCCAGCTCACCGTCAGCCTACAATGAGCAGTTCTTC

J: TRBJ1-5
size: few
D: .
V: TRBV4-1
CDR3: CASSQDYRSGNQPQHF
DNA: TGCGCCAGCAGCCAAGATTACAGGAGTGGCAATCAGCCCCAGCATTTT

J: TRBJ1-4
size: .
D: .
V: TRBV5-4
CDR3: CASSVGATNEKLFF
DNA: TGTGCCAGCAGCGTGGGGGCGACTAATGAAAAACTGTTTTTT

J: TRBJ1-2
size: .
D: .
V: TRBV5-1
CDR3: CASSLAGGYTF
DNA: TGCGCCAGCAGCTTGGCCGGGGGCTACACCTTC

J: TRBJ2-7
size: .
D: .
V: TRBV4-1
CDR3: CASSQVALAPYEQYF
DNA: TGCGCCAGCAGCCAAGTCGCTCTAGCCCCCTACGAGCAGTACTTC

J: TRBJ1-1
size: .
D: .
V: TRBV19
CDR3: CASSIGGPNTEAFF
DNA: TGTGCCAGTAGTATCGGAGGGCCGAACACTGAAGCTTTCTTT

J: TRBJ2-7
size: .
D: .
V: TRBV4-2
CDR3: CASSQEEPASSYEQYF
DNA: TGTGCCAGCAGCCAAGAGGAACCAGCGAGCTCCTACGAGCAGTACTTC

J: TRBJ2-7
size: .
D: TRBD2
V: TRBV7-2
CDR3: CASSMTSGSAYEQYF
DNA: TGTGCCAGCAGCATGACTAGCGGGAGTGCGTACGAGCAGTACTTC

J: TRBJ2-6
size: .
D: .
V: TRBV18
CDR3: CASSPGGATSGANVLTF
DNA: TGTGCCAGCTCACCAGGGGGGGCCACCTCTGGGGCCAACGTCCTGACTTTC

J: TRBJ2-1
size: .
D: TRBD2
V: TRBV7-2
CDR3: CASSPPGGSRLYNEQFF
DNA: TGTGCCAGCAGCCCCCCGGGAGGGTCCCGGCTTTACAATGAGCAGTTCTTC

J: TRBJ2-3
size: .
D: TRBD2
V: TRBV7-2
CDR3: CASSGTSGADTQYF
DNA: TGTGCCAGCAGCGGGACTAGCGGCGCAGATACGCAGTATTTT

J: TRBJ1-5
size: once
D: .
V: TRBV10-1
CDR3: CASSDGVNQPQHF
DNA: TGCGCCAGCAGTGACGGGGTTAATCAGCCCCAGCATTTT

J: TRBJ1-6
size: .
D: TRBD1
V: TRBV19
CDR3: CASSSRDRGLHNSPLHF
DNA: TGTGCCAGTAGTAGCCGGGACAGGGGGCTTCATAATTCACCCCTCCACTTT

J: TRBJ2-1
size: .
D: .
V: TRBV4-1
CDR3: CASSQEGSPSEAEQFF
DNA: TGCGCCAGCAGCCAAGAAGGAAGTCCAAGCGAGGCTGAGCAGTTCTTC

J: TRBJ1-2
size: .
D: TRBD1
V: TRBV15
CDR3: CATSRGRTGIYGYTF
DNA: TGTGCCACCAGCAGGGGTCGGACAGGCATCTATGGCTACACCTTC

J: TRBJ2-7
size: .
D: TRBD2
V: TRBV7-2
CDR3: CASSLRREVEQYF
DNA: TGTGCCAGCAGCTTGAGGCGGGAGGTCGAGCAGTACTTC

J: TRBJ2-6
size: .
D: TRBD1
V: TRBV2
CDR3: CASGDSSLSGANVLTF
DNA: TGTGCCAGCGGGGACAGTTCCTTGTCTGGGGCCAACGTCCTGACTTTC

J: TRBJ1-5
size: .
D: TRBD1
V: TRBV5-4
CDR3: CASSEGQGTNQPQHF
DNA: TGTGCCAGCAGCGAGGGACAGGGTACCAATCAGCCCCAGCATTTT

J: TRBJ2-3
size: few
D: TRBD1
V: TRBV9
CDR3: CASSVEGGGQYF
DNA: TGTGCCAGCAGCGTAGAAGGGGGCGGGCAGTATTTT

J: TRBJ1-2
size: .
D: .
V: TRBV21-1
CDR3: CASSKGPFPSPGGYTF
DNA: TGTGCCAGCAGCAAGGGCCCCTTTCCCTCCCCGGGGGGCTACACCTTC

J: TRBJ2-5
size: once
D: TRBD2
V: TRBV4-2
CDR3: CASSQALAAASQETQYF
DNA: TGTGCCAGCAGCCAGGCGCTAGCGGCAGCGAGCCAAGAGACCCAGTACTTC

J: TRBJ1-2
size: .
D: TRBD1
V: TRBV6-4
CDR3: CASRQQQGGNYGYTF
DNA: TGTGCCAGCAGACAACAACAGGGGGGTAACTATGGCTACACCTTC

J: TRBJ2-3
size: once
D: TRBD2
V: TRBV6-2/TRBV6-3
CDR3: CASSRLAGDTQYF
DNA: TGTGCCAGCAGTCGGCTAGCGGGAGATACGCAGTATTTT

J: TRBJ2-2
size: .
D: .
V: TRBV7-9
CDR3: CASSQSGGHTGELFF
DNA: TGTGCCAGCTCACAGAGCGGTGGGCACACCGGGGAGCTGTTTTTT

J: TRBJ1-2
size: .
D: .
V: TRBV11-2
CDR3: CASSFRQLYGYTF
DNA: TGTGCCAGCAGCTTCCGACAGTTATATGGCTACACCTTC

J: TRBJ2-7
size: .
D: .
V: TRBV7-2
CDR3: CASSLGLVYEQYF
DNA: TGTGCCAGCAGCTTAGGGCTAGTCTACGAGCAGTACTTC

J: TRBJ1-5
size: once
D: TRBD1
V: TRBV5-5
CDR3: CASSWGQGEYQPQHF
DNA: TGTGCCAGCAGCTGGGGACAGGGAGAGTATCAGCCCCAGCATTTT

J: TRBJ1-2
size: .
D: .
V: TRBV6-2/TRBV6-3
CDR3: CASSYSSGSTKGYTF
DNA: TGTGCCAGCAGTTACTCTTCGGGTTCGACGAAAGGCTACACCTTC

J: TRBJ1-2
size: once
D: .
V: TRBV5-1
CDR3: CASSGADLGYTF
DNA: TGCGCCAGCAGCGGCGCAGACTTGGGCTACACCTTC